The 32 T cell receptor beta chains below were found in one sample sequenced in a study of blood T cell repertoires in COVID-19. Sequencing used immunoSEQ multiplex PCR; TCRdb keeps in-frame clones, though not all of them. In the table there are under 150,000 clones, roughly 78% of which are singletons. Sequenced input: peripheral blood. These receptors were obtained from a man between 60 and 75 years old with acute or convalescent COVID-19.

The chain has TRBV6-2 or TRBV6-3 and TRBJ2-7, with 7 nucleotides matching TRBD1. J was trimmed by 6 bases and V by 5 bases; bases with no gene match: 13. Germline CDR1 is MNHEY and CDR2 is SVGEGT. The CDR3 is made up of 15 amino acids. The CDR3 region has the DNA TGTGCCAGCAGTCCCCCGGGACAGCCCCTCCGCGAGCAGTACTTC. This encodes CASSPPGQPLREQYF.

With regard to this clone: At the DNA level, this CDR3 is encoded by other sequences in the same sample as well. CDR3 protein: CSVSGRYEQYF. As DNA, the CDR3 is TGCAGCGTAAGCGGGAGATACGAGCAGTACTTC. V usage is TRBV29-1 and J usage is TRBJ2-7, with TRBD2 matching over 8 bases. The V gene's germline CDR1 is SQVTM and CDR2 ANQGSEA. V lost 6 bases and J lost 4; bases outside the gene matches: 2. The CDR3 loop spans 11 amino acids.

As concerns this clone: Other DNA sequences in the sample encode the same CDR3. The chain uses TRBV28 and TRBJ2-1; 11 nucleotides align to TRBD2. V shed 4 bases, J shed 4 bases, and the junction held 0 bases outside the gene matches. The CDR3 contains 14 residues. CDR1 and CDR2 (germline): MDHEN, SYDVKM. CDR3 region: CASSSSGRYNEQFF. The CDR3 DNA reads as TGTGCCAGCAGTTCTAGCGGGAGGTACAATGAGCAGTTCTTC.

This clone occurred once. The chain combines TRBV27 with TRBJ2-6; no clear D. The germline gives CDR1 MNHEY, CDR2 SMNVEV (reference sequence). The CDR3 consists of 15 residues. V lost 4 bases, J lost 4 bases, and 11 bases lay in between. CDR3 region: CASSSPSRGANVLTF. The CDR3 DNA reads as TGTGCCAGCAGTTCGCCTAGTAGGGGGGCCAACGTCCTGACTTTC.

The genes are TRBV18 and TRBJ2-7, with D possibly TRBD1 on 5 matching bases. Trimming cost V 3 bases and J 3 bases, with 18 bases left between them. The CDR3 runs 16 residues. CDR1 and CDR2 (germline): KGHSH, LQKENI. This CDR3 is CASSPPGRGADYEQYF. CDR3 bases: TGTGCCAGCTCACCGCCCGGAAGGGGCGCTGACTACGAGCAGTACTTC.

The rearrangement links TRBV25-1 to TRBJ2-2, with a weak D call TRBD2 (5 bases). CDR1 is MGHDK and CDR2 is SYGVNS in the germline V gene. Trimming left V 3 bases short and J 1 base short, with 9 bases between. The CDR3 runs 15 residues. The CDR3 here is CASSDTRQNTGELFF. CDR3 sequence (DNA): TGTGCCAGCAGTGATACTAGGCAGAACACCGGGGAGCTGTTTTTT.

The chain couples TRBV9 to TRBJ1-5, with TRBD1 matching over 7 bases. The CDR3 contains 15 residues. CDR1 and CDR2 (germline): SGDLS, YYNGEE. Trimming at V came to 3 bases and at J to 5 bases, leaving 8 bases not matched to a gene. This CDR3 is CASSGGQTRDQPQHF. The CDR3 DNA reads as TGTGCCAGCAGCGGGGGACAGACCCGCGATCAGCCCCAGCATTTT.

The chain employs TRBV27 and TRBJ2-3; a possible D gene is TRBD1 (6 bases). Germline V gives CDR1 MNHEY, CDR2 SMNVEV (reference sequence). The CDR3 consists of 17 residues. Trimming removed 4 bases from V and 1 base from J, with 18 bases in between. Written as DNA, the CDR3 is TGTGCCAGCAGTTCCCTCAGACAGGCCTCGGGCACAGATACGCAGTATTTT. This gives the protein CASSSLRQASGTDTQYF.

The V and J genes are TRBV3-1 (or the pseudogene TRBV3-2) and TRBJ2-5, with 10 bases lining up with TRBD1. V dropped 1 base and J dropped 4; count of bases not matched to a gene: 3. This CDR3 comprises 15 residues. Germline-derived CDR1 and CDR2 are LGHDT and YNNKEL (reference sequence). This CDR3 reads CASSQATGGAETQYF. Here the CDR3 DNA reads TGTGCCAGCAGCCAAGCGACAGGGGGCGCAGAGACCCAGTACTTC.

V and J are TRBV18 and TRBJ1-1; D is undetermined. Between the trimmed V and J ends, which lost 3 bases and 1 base, there was a span of 18 bases. The germline V gene has CDR1 KGHSH and CDR2 LQKENI. The CDR3 has 17 amino acids. Here the CDR3 DNA reads TGTGCCAGCTCACCTGGCGTGAGGGTGATTGGGAACACTGAAGCTTTCTTT. Encoded protein: CASSPGVRVIGNTEAFF.

This clone came up once. The chain employs TRBV30 and TRBJ1-5, with D perhaps TRBD1 (6 bases). CDR3 length: 15 amino acids. V was clipped by 0 bases and J by 5 bases, with 14 bases between them. Germline values: CDR1 GTSNPN, CDR2 SVGIG (reference sequence). CDR3 DNA: TGTGCCTGGAGTGTAAGTGGGGACACCTATCAGCCCCAGCATTTT. Its protein is CAWSVSGDTYQPQHF. Variable domain in full (rest from reference TRBV30 and TRBJ1-5): SQTIHQWPATLVQPVGSPLSLECTVEGTSNPNLYWYRQAAGRGLQLLFYSVGIGQISSEVPQNLSASRPQDRQFILSSKKLLLSDSGFYLCAWSVSGDTYQPQHFGDGTRLSIL.

The CDR3 reads CASSLINQPQHF. The CDR3 nucleotides read TGTGCCAGCAGTTTAATAAATCAGCCCCAGCATTTT. The chain couples TRBV12-3 or TRBV12-4 to TRBJ1-5; D ambiguous. The germline V and J ends were trimmed by 2 bases and 4 bases, with 3 bases remaining between them. The CDR3 is 12 amino acids.

CDR3 DNA sequence: TGTGCCACCTCGCGGGAGGGCCAGTATTACAATGAGCAGTTCTTC. Translation: CATSREGQYYNEQFF. The V gene is TRBV27, the J gene TRBJ2-1, with 9 bases aligning to TRBD2. Germline assignment: CDR1 MNHEY and CDR2 SMNVEV (reference sequence). CDR3 size: 15 residues. With 10 bases clipped from V and 4 bases from J, the junction kept 11 bases outside the gene matches.

This chain links TRBV28 with TRBJ1-2, with D possibly being TRBD1 (5 bases). The CDR3 is 14 residues long. CDR1 is MDHEN, CDR2 SYDVKM, per germline. Deletions cut 2 bases from V and 4 bases from J, with 11 bases between. CDR3 nucleotides: TGTGCCAGCAGTTTAGCGCAGGGCCGCTATGGCTACACCTTC. Translated: CASSLAQGRYGYTF.

CDR3 DNA sequence: TGTGCCAGCAGTTCTCCATTACAGGAAACTTATAGCAATCAGCCCCAGCATTTT. Its translation: CASSSPLQETYSNQPQHF. This chain connects TRBV6-2 or TRBV6-3 to TRBJ1-5; tentative D call: TRBD1 (5 bases). CDR1 and CDR2 from the germline V gene are MNHEY and SVGEGT. The ends were cut back, 4 bases at V and 0 bases at J, with 19 bases in the middle. This CDR3 spans 18 amino acids.

The chain carries TRBV7-9 and TRBJ1-5; no firm D call. The CDR3 covers 15 residues. Per the germline V gene, CDR1 is SEHNR and CDR2 is FQNEAQ (reference sequence). The V and J ends lost 1 base and 6 bases respectively, with 13 bases between them. CDR3 sequence reads: CASSLGVPGAQPQHF. In nucleotides, the CDR3 is TGTGCCAGCAGCTTAGGGGTGCCCGGAGCTCAGCCCCAGCATTTT. Together with reference TRBV7-9 and TRBJ1-5, the CDR3 gives the full variable domain: DTGVSQNPRHKITKRGQNVTFRCDPISEHNRLYWYRQTLGQGPEFLTYFQNEAQLEKSRLLSDRFSAERPKGSFSTLEIQRTEQGDSAMYLCASSLGVPGAQPQHFGDGTRLSIL.

The genes are TRBV5-1 and TRBJ2-3, with 8 bases lining up with TRBD1. The germline CDR1 and CDR2 sequences are SGHRS and YFSETQ. There are 13 residues in the CDR3. J lost 6 bases, V lost 4 bases, and 4 bases had no gene match. The CDR3 region is CASSPGDRDTQYF. CDR3 nucleotide sequence: TGCGCCAGCAGCCCCGGGGACAGGGATACGCAGTATTTT.

By share, this clone ranks as large. The chain has TRBV28 and TRBJ2-7; D may be TRBD2 (6 bases). V was trimmed by 5 bases and J by 0 bases, leaving 23 bases between them. CDR1 and CDR2 (germline): MDHEN, SYDVKM. There are 18 residues in the CDR3. The CDR3 DNA is TGTGCCAGCAGTAGTCGGGGGACCACCCCCACTAGCTCCTACGAGCAGTACTTC. As protein: CASSSRGTTPTSSYEQYF. The full variable domain, its missing parts supplied by reference TRBV28 and TRBJ2-7, is DVKVTQSSRYLVKRTGEKVFLECVQDMDHENMFWYRQDPGLGLRLIYFSYDVKMKEKGDIPEGYSVSREKKERFSLILESASTNQTSMYLCASSSRGTTPTSSYEQYFGPGTRLTVT.

This rearrangement joins TRBV21-1 to TRBJ1-1; no check of the table's D call, TRBD1, against the DNA was made. TRBV21-1 is termed a pseudogene. The CDR3 is 14 amino acids. CDR3 DNA sequence: TGTGCCAGCAAACTGACAGGGAAGGACACTGAAGCTTTCTTT. It encodes CASKLTGKDTEAFF.

V gene TRBV24-1 combines with J gene TRBJ2-3, with 9 bases fitting TRBD2. The length of the CDR3 is 16 residues. Unmatched junction bases numbered 9, after V lost 5 bases and J lost 4 bases. CDR1 is KGHDR and CDR2 is SFDVKD in the germline V gene. The CDR3 protein is CATSAGWAGGSDTQYF. CDR3 coding DNA: TGTGCCACCAGTGCCGGTTGGGCGGGAGGGTCAGATACGCAGTATTTT.

CDR3 in amino acids: CASSIPGQGLQPQHF. The CDR3 region has the DNA TGTGCCAGTAGTATACCGGGACAGGGGTTGCAGCCCCAGCATTTT. V and J are TRBV19 and TRBJ1-5; 10 positions match TRBD1. The germline V gene encodes CDR1 LNHDA and CDR2 SQIVND (reference sequence). The CDR3 sequence is 15 residues long. With 2 bases clipped from V and 7 bases from J, the junction kept 5 bases outside the gene matches.

Only one count was recorded for this clone. J is TRBJ1-2 and V is TRBV7-2, with 11 nucleotides matching TRBD1. The trim removed 3 bases at V and 8 bases at J, leaving 5 bases unmatched. Germline lookup yields CDR1 SGHTA and CDR2 FQGNSA. The CDR3 spans 14 residues. Here the CDR3 reads CASSFAGQGGGYTF. Here the CDR3 DNA reads TGTGCCAGCAGCTTCGCGGGACAGGGGGGAGGCTACACCTTC. The full variable domain, in which reference TRBV7-2 and TRBJ1-2 provide the parts outside the CDR3, is GAGVSQSPSNKVTEKGKDVELRCDPISGHTALYWYRQSLGQGLEFLIYFQGNSAPDKSGLPSDRFSAERTGGSVSTLTIQRTQQEDSAVYLCASSFAGQGGGYTFGSGTRLTVV.

The V gene is TRBV6-2 or TRBV6-3, the J gene TRBJ1-2; the D gene is possibly TRBD1 (5 bases). The CDR3 totals 15 residues. V shed 5 bases and J shed 7 bases, with 20 bases lying between them. CDR1 is MNHEY, CDR2 SVGEGT, per germline. CDR3 bases: TGTGCCAGCAGTCCCCCTGGGAGGGGAGGATCTGGCTACACCTTC. Protein sequence: CASSPPGRGGSGYTF.

This sequence joins TRBV5-1 and TRBJ2-5; 9 nucleotides align to TRBD1. The CDR3 is 15 amino acids. Trimming cost V 2 bases and J 5 bases; bases outside gene matches: 7. CDR1 and CDR2 from the germline V gene are SGHRS and YFSETQ. The CDR3 DNA reads as TGCGCCAGCAGCTTCACAGGGGGCGGCGGGGAGACCCAGTACTTC. This codes for CASSFTGGGGETQYF.

J is TRBJ2-1 and V is TRBV4-2, with 11 bases fitting TRBD1. V dropped 2 bases and J dropped 6; count of bases not matched to a gene: 6. The CDR3 covers 16 residues. From germline, CDR1 is LGHNA and CDR2 YNFKEQ. In nucleotides, the CDR3 is TGTGCCAGCAGCCAAACGGGACAGGGGGGAATCAATGAGCAGTTCTTC. This encodes CASSQTGQGGINEQFF.

The chain recombines TRBV5-6 with TRBJ2-7, with D possibly being TRBD2 (6 bases). The CDR3 runs 14 residues. V was shortened by 2 bases and J by 7 bases, with 16 bases between the two germline ends. CDR1 and CDR2 from the germline V gene are SGHDT and YYEEEE. The CDR3 loop reads CASSFSAGGLEQYF. In DNA form, the CDR3 reads TGTGCCAGCAGCTTCTCAGCGGGCGGGCTTGAGCAGTACTTC. Based on the CDR3 plus reference TRBV5-6 and TRBJ2-7, the full variable domain is DAGVTQSPTHLIKTRGQQVTLRCSPKSGHDTVSWYQQALGQGPQFIFQYYEEEERQRGNFPDRFSGHQFPNYSSELNVNALLLGDSALYLCASSFSAGGLEQYFGPGTRLTVT.

V is TRBV7-9 and J is TRBJ2-2; D is perhaps TRBD1 (6 bases). Germline CDR1 and CDR2: SEHNR and FQNEAQ (reference sequence). Trimming took 5 bases from V and 3 from J, leaving 16 bases between them. The CDR3 loop spans 16 amino acids. CDR3 in DNA: TGTGCCAGCAGCCTAAAAACAGGGACCGACACCGGGGAGCTGTTTTTT. Translation: CASSLKTGTDTGELFF.

The V call is TRBV15, the J call TRBJ1-1, with D hard to call. This CDR3 comprises 14 residues. Germline-derived CDR1 and CDR2 are LNHNV and YYDKDF (reference sequence). V was clipped by 1 base and J by 5 bases, with 11 bases between them. The CDR3 here is CATSRAPSSTEAFF. In nucleotides, the CDR3 is TGTGCCACCAGCAGAGCCCCGTCCTCGACTGAAGCTTTCTTT.

The chain recombines TRBV24-1 with TRBJ2-5, with D tentatively TRBD2 (7 bases). The CDR3 loop spans 16 amino acids. V lost 6 bases and J lost 4, with 20 bases in between. Germline V gene lookup returns CDR1 KGHDR and CDR2 SFDVKD. The CDR3 is CATSYVTRGGGETQYF. CDR3 coding DNA: TGTGCCACCAGTTATGTGACCCGGGGAGGGGGAGAGACCCAGTACTTC.

The rearrangement links TRBV27 to TRBJ2-1; 8 bases match TRBD2. V gave up 6 bases and J gave up 3 bases; unmatched junction bases: 10. The CDR3 runs 16 residues. The germline V gene encodes CDR1 MNHEY and CDR2 SMNVEV (reference sequence). The CDR3 here is CASRSPTGGFYNEQFF. CDR3 coding DNA: TGTGCCAGCAGGTCCCCCACGGGGGGGTTCTACAATGAGCAGTTCTTC.

This clone has only one observation. This chain uses TRBV27 with TRBJ1-5; D not resolved. The V end lost 2 bases, the J end lost 3 bases, and 11 bases lay between the germline ends. This CDR3 has 15 amino acids. The germline V gene has CDR1 MNHEY and CDR2 SMNVEV (reference sequence). CDR3 sequence (DNA): TGTGCCAGCAGTTTACTAGGGAGGGCCAATCAGCCCCAGCATTTT. Translation: CASSLLGRANQPQHF.

The CDR3 loop is CASTPRDQGTNYGYTF. CDR3 bases: TGTGCCAGTACTCCCCGGGACCAGGGGACTAACTATGGCTACACCTTC. This sequence joins TRBV19 and TRBJ1-2, with D perhaps matching TRBD1 (6 bases). V lost 7 bases and J 0 bases, leaving 18 bases between the germline ends. Germline V gene sequence: CDR1 LNHDA, CDR2 SQIVND (reference sequence). The CDR3 extends over 16 amino acids.